This T cell receptor (beta chain) emerged from a study of Ad26.COV2.S vaccination and SARS-CoV-2 variants. Study overall: The donor was enrolled in the Ad26.COV2.S arm of the COV1001 trial.

V shed 0 bases and J shed 1 base, with 10 bases lying between them. CDR3 length: 16 residues. Germline values: CDR1 SNHLY, CDR2 FYNNEI. Treatment given: about 20 received Ad26.COV2.S at low or high dose, single or two shots; about 5 received placebo; per-sample allocation not given. Day 63 following the first vaccine or placebo injection was when the samples were taken. The table came from immunoSEQ multiplex PCR; TCRdb's copy has only in-frame clones and leaves some out. The sample holds about 400,000 clones, about 80% seen once. On this clone: As yet, its antigen is unknown.

Overall study results and limits: Reportedly, spike-specific CD8+ and CD4+ T cell responses achieved substantial breadth once vaccination had taken place. Vaccine and placebo recipients had comparable breadth of non-spike TCRs.

This receptor was taken from a person between 18 and 60 years old who received the Ad26.COV2.S COVID-19 vaccine or a placebo. The rearrangement links TRBV2 to TRBJ1-5, with D perhaps matching TRBD1 (6 bases). This material consisted of peripheral blood, taken in a trial of Ad26.COV2.S vaccine versus placebo. In DNA, the CDR3 is TGTGCCAGCAGTGAAGCCGAGGGGGTCAGCAATCAGCCCCAGCATTTT. Protein product: CASSEAEGVSNQPQHF.